The entry below describes one T cell receptor (beta chain). Its antigen is undetermined. The data derive from a study of T cells after yellow fever vaccination. Study findings and constraints: Highly abundant clonotypes carried over from the bulk population could end up in FACS-sorted repertoires as contaminants.

Germline loops: CDR1 SGHTA, CDR2 FQGNSA. The CDR3 contains 15 residues. Trimming removed 3 bases at V and 1 base at J, with 12 bases between. The authors made TCR cDNA by 5'RACE template switching, adding a universal primer site and UMIs. TCRdb used MiXCR to reprocess the 5' RACE reads, holding one entry per CDR3 protein. The sample holds roughly 300,000 distinct CDR3 sequences; roughly 7% are singletons and the top ten take roughly 19%. This TCR came from a man younger than 35 who received the YFV17D yellow fever vaccine. The chain joins TRBV7-2 to TRBJ1-1; the D gene is possibly TRBD1 (6 bases). The sequences come from PBMCs, collected about 49 days after the first yellow fever vaccination. The CDR3 spells CASSFPTGSNTEAFF. CDR3 bases: TGTGCCAGCAGCTTTCCGACAGGTTCGAACACTGAAGCTTTCTTT.